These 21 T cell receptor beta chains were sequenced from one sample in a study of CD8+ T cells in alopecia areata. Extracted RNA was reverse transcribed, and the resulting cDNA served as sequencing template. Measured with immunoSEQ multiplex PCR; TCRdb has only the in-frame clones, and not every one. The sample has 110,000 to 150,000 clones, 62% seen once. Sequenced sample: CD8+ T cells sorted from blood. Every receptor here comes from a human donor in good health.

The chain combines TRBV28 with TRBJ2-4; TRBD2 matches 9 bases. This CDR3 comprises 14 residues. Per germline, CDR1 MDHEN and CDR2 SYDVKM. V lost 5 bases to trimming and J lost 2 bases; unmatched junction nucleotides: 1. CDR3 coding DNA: TGTGCCAGCAGTCTAGCGGGACCCAAAAACATTCAGTACTTC. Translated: CASSLAGPKNIQYF. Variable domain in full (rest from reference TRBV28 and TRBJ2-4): DVKVTQSSRYLVKRTGEKVFLECVQDMDHENMFWYRQDPGLGLRLIYFSYDVKMKEKGDIPEGYSVSREKKERFSLILESASTNQTSMYLCASSLAGPKNIQYFGAGTRLSVL.

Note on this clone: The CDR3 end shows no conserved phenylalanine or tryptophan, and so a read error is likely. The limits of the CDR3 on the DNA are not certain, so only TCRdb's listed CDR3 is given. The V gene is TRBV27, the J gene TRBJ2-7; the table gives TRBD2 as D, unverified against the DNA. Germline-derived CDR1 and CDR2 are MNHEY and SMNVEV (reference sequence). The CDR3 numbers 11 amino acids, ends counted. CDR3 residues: CASSSRVWSLL.

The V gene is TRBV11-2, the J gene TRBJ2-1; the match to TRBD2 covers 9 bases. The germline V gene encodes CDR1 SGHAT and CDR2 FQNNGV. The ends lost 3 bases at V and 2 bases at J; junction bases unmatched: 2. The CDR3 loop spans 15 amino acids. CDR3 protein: CASSLTSGTYNEQFF. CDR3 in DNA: TGTGCCAGCAGCTTGACTAGCGGAACCTACAATGAGCAGTTCTTC.

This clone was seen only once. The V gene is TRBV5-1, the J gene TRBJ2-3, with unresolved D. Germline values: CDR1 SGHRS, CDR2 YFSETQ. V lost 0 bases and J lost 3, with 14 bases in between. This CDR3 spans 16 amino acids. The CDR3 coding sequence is TGCGCCAGCAGCTTGGGGCTGCAGGAAGGGACAGATACGCAGTATTTT. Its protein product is CASSLGLQEGTDTQYF.

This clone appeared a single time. CDR3 residues: CASSRDANNEQFF. The DNA for the CDR3 is TGCGCCAGCAGCAGGGACGCCAACAATGAGCAGTTCTTC. The chain couples TRBV5-1 to TRBJ2-1; either TRBD1 or TRBD2 may fit D (5 bases each). The CDR3 has 13 amino acids. Germline V gene lookup returns CDR1 SGHRS and CDR2 YFSETQ. Trimming removed 4 bases from V and 5 bases from J, with 10 bases in between.

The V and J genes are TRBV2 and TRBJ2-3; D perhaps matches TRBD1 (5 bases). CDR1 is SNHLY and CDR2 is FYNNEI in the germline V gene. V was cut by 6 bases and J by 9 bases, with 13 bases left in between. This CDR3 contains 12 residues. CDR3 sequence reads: CASRESTVTQYF. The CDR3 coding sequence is TGTGCCAGCAGGGAATCGACAGTAACGCAGTATTTT.

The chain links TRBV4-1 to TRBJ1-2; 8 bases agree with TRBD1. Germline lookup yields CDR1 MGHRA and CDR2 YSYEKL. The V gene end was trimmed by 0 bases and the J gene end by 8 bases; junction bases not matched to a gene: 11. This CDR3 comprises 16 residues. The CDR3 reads CASSQEPRTGRGGYTF. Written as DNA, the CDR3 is TGCGCCAGCAGCCAAGAGCCCCGGACAGGGAGAGGAGGCTACACCTTC.

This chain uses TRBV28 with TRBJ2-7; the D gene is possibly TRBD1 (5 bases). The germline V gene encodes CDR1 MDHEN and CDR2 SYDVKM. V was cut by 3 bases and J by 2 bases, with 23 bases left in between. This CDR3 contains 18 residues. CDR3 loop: CASSFWRIAGPNPYEQYF. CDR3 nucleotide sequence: TGTGCCAGCAGTTTTTGGCGGATCGCAGGGCCCAACCCCTACGAGCAGTACTTC.

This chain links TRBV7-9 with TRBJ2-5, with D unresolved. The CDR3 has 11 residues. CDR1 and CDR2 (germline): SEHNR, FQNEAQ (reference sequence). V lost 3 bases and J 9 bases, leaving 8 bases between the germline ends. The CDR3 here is CASSLLHAQYF. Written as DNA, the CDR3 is TGTGCCAGCAGCTTGCTACATGCCCAGTACTTC.

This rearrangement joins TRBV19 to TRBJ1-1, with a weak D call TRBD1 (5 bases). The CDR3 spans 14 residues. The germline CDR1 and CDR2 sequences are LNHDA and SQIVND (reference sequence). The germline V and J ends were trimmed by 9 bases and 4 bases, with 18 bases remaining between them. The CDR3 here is CASIQGSLGTEAFF. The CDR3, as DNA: TGTGCCAGCATCCAGGGATCCTTGGGCACTGAAGCTTTCTTT.

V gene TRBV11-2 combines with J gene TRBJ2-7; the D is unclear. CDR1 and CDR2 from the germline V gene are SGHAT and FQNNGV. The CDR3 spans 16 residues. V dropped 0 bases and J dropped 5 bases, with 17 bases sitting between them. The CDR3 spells CASSLEYFNAKHEQYF. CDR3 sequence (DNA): TGTGCCAGCAGCTTAGAGTATTTTAACGCCAAACACGAGCAGTACTTC.

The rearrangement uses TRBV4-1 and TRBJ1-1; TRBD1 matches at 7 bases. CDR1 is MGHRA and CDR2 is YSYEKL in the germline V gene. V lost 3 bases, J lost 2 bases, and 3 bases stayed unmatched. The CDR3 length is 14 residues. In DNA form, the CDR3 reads TGCGCCAGCAGCCAGTGGACAGGTAACACTGAAGCTTTCTTT. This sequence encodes CASSQWTGNTEAFF.

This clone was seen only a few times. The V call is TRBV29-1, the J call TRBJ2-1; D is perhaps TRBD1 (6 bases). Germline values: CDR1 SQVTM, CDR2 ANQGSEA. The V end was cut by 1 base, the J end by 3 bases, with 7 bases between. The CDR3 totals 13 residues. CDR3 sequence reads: CSVEAGVYNEQFF. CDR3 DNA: TGCAGCGTTGAAGCAGGGGTCTACAATGAGCAGTTCTTC.

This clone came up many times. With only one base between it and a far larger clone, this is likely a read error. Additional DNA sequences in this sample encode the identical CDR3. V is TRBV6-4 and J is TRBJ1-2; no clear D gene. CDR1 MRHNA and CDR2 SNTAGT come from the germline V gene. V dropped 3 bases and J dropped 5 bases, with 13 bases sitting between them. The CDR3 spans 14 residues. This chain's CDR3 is CASSESSDVYGYTF. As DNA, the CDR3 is TGTGCCAGCAGTGAGTCGAGCGATGTATATGGCTACACCTTC.

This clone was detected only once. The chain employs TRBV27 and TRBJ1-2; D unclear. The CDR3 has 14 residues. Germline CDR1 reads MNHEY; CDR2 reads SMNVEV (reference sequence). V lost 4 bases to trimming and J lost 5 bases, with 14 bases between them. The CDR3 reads CASSSGPLPYGYTF. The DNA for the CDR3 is TGTGCCAGCAGTTCAGGACCCCTACCTTATGGCTACACCTTC.

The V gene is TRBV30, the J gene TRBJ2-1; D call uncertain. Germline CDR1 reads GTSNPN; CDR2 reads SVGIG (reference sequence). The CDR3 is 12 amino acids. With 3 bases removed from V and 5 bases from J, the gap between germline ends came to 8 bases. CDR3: CAWRLGNNEQFF. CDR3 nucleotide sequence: TGTGCCTGGAGGTTGGGGAACAATGAGCAGTTCTTC.

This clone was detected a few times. The CDR3 protein is CASSPNLQGAGGYTF. CDR3 DNA: TGTGCCAGCAGCCCAAATCTACAGGGGGCTGGTGGCTACACCTTC. The chain recombines TRBV5-4 with TRBJ1-2; 9 positions match TRBD1. CDR3 length equals 15 residues. The ends lost 4 bases at V and 7 bases at J; junction bases unmatched: 11. Looked up from germline, CDR1 is SGHNT and CDR2 is YYREEE (reference sequence).

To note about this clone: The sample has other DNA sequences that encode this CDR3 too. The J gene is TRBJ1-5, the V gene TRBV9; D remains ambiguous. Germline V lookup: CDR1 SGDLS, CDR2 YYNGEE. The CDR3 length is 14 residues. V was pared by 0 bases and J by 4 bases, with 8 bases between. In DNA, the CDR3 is TGTGCCAGCAGCGTAGGATCCGGGAATCAGCCCCAGCATTTT. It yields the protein CASSVGSGNQPQHF.

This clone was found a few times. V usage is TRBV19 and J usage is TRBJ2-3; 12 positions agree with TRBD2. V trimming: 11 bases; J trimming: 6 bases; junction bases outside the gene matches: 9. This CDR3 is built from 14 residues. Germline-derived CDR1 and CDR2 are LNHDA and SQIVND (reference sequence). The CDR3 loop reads CASQLAGGMDTQYF. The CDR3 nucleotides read TGTGCCTCCCAACTAGCGGGAGGAATGGATACGCAGTATTTT.

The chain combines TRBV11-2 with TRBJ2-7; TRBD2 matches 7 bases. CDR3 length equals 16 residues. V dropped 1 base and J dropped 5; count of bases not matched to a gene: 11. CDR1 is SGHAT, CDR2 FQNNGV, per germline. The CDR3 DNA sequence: TGTGCCAGCAGCTTAGTAGTGGGAGGGCCTTTCCACGAGCAGTACTTC. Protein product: CASSLVVGGPFHEQYF. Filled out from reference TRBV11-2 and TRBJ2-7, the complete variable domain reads EAGVAQSPRYKIIEKRQSVAFWCNPISGHATLYWYQQILGQGPKLLIQFQNNGVVDDSQLPKDRFSAERLKGVDSTLKIQPAKLEDSAVYLCASSLVVGGPFHEQYFGPGTRLTVT.

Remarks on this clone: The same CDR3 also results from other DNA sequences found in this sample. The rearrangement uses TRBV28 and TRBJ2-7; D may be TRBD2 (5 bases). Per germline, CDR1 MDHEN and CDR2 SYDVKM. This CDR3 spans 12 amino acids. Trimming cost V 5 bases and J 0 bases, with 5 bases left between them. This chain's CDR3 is CASSEGSYEQYF. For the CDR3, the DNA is TGTGCCAGCAGTGAGGGCTCCTACGAGCAGTACTTC.